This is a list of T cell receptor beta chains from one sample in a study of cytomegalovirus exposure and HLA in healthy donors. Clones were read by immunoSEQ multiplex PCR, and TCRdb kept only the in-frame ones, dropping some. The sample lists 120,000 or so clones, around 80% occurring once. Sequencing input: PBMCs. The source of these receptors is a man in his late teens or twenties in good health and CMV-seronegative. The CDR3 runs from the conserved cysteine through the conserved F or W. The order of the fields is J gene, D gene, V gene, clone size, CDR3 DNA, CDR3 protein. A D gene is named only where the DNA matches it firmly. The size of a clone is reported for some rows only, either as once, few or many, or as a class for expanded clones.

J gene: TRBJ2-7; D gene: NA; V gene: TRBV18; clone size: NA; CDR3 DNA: TGTGCCAGCTCACCACCGGGACAAACCTACGAGCAGTACTTC; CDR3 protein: CASSPPGQTYEQYF
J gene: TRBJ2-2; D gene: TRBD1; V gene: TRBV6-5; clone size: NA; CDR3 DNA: TGTGCCAGCAGTTGCTCAGAGGGGGCGAGCACCGGGGAGCTGTTTTTT; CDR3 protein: CASSCSEGASTGELFF
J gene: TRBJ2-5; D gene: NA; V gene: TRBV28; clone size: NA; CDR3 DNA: TGTGCCACGAGGGGGAAGACCCAGTACTTC; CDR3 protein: CATRGKTQYF
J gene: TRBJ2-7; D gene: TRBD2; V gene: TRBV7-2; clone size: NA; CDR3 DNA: TGTGCCAGCAGCCCGGGGCTAGCGGGAGATACCTACGAGCAGTACTTC; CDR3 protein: CASSPGLAGDTYEQYF
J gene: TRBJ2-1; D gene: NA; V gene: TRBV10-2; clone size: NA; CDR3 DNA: TGCGCCAGCAGTGATAGGTTCTACGACGACATGCCGTTCTTC; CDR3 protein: CASSDRFYDDMPFF
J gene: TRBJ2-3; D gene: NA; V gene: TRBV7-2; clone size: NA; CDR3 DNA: TGTGCCAGCAGCCCGGTCACAGATACGCAGTATTTT; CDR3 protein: CASSPVTDTQYF
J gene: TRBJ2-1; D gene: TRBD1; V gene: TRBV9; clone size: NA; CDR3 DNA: TGTGCCAGCAGCAGACAGGGACCATCCTACAATGAGCAGTTCTTC; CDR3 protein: CASSRQGPSYNEQFF
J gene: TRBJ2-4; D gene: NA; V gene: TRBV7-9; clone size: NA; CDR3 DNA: TGTGCCAGCAGCGTATATACAGGGTCTGGGGACATTCAGTACTTC; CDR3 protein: CASSVYTGSGDIQYF
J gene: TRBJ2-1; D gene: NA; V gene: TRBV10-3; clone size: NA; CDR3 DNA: TGTGCCATCAGTGATGAACCAGGGTCTGGCGCACGGAGAGGGTTCTTC; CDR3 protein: CAISDEPGSGARRGFF
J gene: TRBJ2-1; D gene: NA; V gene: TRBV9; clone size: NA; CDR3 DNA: TGTGCCAGCAGCGTAGTCCCTGGCGGAAACAATGAGCAGTTCTTC; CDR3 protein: CASSVVPGGNNEQFF
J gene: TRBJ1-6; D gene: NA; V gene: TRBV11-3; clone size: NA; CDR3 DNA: TGTGCCAGCAGCTTTACGAGTCTTAATTCACCCCTCCACTTT; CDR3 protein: CASSFTSLNSPLHF
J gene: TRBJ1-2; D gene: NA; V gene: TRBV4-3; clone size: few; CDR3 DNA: TGCGCCAGCAGCCAAGATCTGAGGGCGTACTATGGCTACACCTTC; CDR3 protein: CASSQDLRAYYGYTF
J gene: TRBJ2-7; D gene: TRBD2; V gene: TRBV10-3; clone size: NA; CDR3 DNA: TGTGCCATCAAACGGGAGGCCGACTACGAGCAGTACTTC; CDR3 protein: CAIKREADYEQYF
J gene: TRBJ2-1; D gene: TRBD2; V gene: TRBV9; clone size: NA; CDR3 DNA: TGTGCCAGCAGTTCCGGGACTAGCGGTGTAGAGCAGTTCTTC; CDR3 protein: CASSSGTSGVEQFF
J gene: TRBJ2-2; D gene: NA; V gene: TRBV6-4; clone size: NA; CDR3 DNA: TGTGCCAGCAAGCGGCAGCTAAACACCGGGGAGCTGTTTTTT; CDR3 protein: CASKRQLNTGELFF
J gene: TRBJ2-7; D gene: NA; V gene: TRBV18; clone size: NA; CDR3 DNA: TGTGCCAGCTCAGCTCTAGTACTTGGGTACGAGCAGTACTTC; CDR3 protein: CASSALVLGYEQYF
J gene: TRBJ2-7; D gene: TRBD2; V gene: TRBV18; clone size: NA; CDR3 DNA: TGTGCCAGCTCACCACCCGCTAGCGGGAGTTCCTACGAGCAGTACTTC; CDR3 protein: CASSPPASGSSYEQYF
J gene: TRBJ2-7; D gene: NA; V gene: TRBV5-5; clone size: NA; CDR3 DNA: TGTGCCAGCAGCCAGGACAGCTCCTACGAGCAGTACTTC; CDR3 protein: CASSQDSSYEQYF
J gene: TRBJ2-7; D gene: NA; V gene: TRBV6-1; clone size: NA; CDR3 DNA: TGTGCCAGCAGGGACGGGGGAAGCGAGCAGTACTTC; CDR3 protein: CASRDGGSEQYF
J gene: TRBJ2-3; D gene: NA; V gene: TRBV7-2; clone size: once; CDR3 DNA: TGTGCCAGCAGCTTAGCGCGGACAAACACAGATACGCAGTATTTT; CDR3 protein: CASSLARTNTDTQYF
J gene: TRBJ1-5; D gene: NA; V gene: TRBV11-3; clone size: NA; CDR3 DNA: TGTGCCAGCAGCCCTAACAGTCCCAATCAGCCCCAGCATTTT; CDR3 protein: CASSPNSPNQPQHF
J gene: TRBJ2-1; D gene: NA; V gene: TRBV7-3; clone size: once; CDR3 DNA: TGTGCCAGCAGCTTGGGCGCCTACAATGAGCAGTTCTTC; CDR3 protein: CASSLGAYNEQFF
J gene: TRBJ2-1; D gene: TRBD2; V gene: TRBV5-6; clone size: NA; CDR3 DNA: TGTGCCAGCAGCGCCTCGACTAGCGGGAACAATGAGCAGTTCTTC; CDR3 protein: CASSASTSGNNEQFF